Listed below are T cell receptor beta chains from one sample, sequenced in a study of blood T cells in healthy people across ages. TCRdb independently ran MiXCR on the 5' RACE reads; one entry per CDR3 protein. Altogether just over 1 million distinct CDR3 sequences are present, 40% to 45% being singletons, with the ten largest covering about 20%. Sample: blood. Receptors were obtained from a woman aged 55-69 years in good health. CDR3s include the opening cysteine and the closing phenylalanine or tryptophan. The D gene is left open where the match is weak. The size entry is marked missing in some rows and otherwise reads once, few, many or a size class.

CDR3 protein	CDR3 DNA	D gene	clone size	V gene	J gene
CASSQATGHQPQHF	TGTGCCAGCAGCCAAGCTACAGGGCATCAGCCCCAGCATTTT	.	.	TRBV3-1	TRBJ1-5
CASSFSSLQREGTDTQYF	TGTGCCAGCAGCTTCTCATCGCTTCAGCGGGAAGGCACAGATACGCAGTATTTT	TRBD2	.	TRBV12-3/TRBV12-4	TRBJ2-3
CASSQSGVQETQYF	TGTGCCAGCAGCCAATCAGGGGTACAAGAGACCCAGTACTTC	.	.	TRBV16	TRBJ2-5
CASSLSIRAGAETQYF	TGTGCCAGCAGTTTATCGATACGGGCAGGGGCAGAGACCCAGTACTTC	.	.	TRBV27	TRBJ2-5
CASSITPGDYGYTF	TGTGCCAGCAGCATCACCCCAGGGGACTATGGCTACACCTTC	.	few	TRBV4-2	TRBJ1-2
CSARDNRDGSNQPQHF	TGCAGTGCTAGGGACAACCGGGACGGAAGCAATCAGCCCCAGCATTTT	.	.	TRBV20-1	TRBJ1-5
CASSLGLAGVREQFF	TGTGCCAGCAGTTTAGGACTAGCGGGAGTGCGGGAGCAGTTCTTC	TRBD2	many	TRBV11-1	TRBJ2-1
CASSLEGQGSDTQYF	TGCGCCAGCAGCTTGGAGGGACAGGGGTCAGATACGCAGTATTTT	TRBD1	.	TRBV5-1	TRBJ2-3
CASSLNRVVDEQYF	TGTGCCAGCAGTTTGAACAGGGTGGTCGACGAGCAGTACTTC	.	.	TRBV28	TRBJ2-7
CASSSGLGQRTQYF	TGTGCCAGCAGCTCCGGGCTGGGGCAGCGTACCCAGTACTTC	.	few	TRBV11-1	TRBJ2-5
CASSQERGGYNEQFF	TGTGCCAGCAGCCAAGAGCGGGGGGGCTACAATGAGCAGTTCTTC	TRBD2	.	TRBV4-2	TRBJ2-1
CASSAQVIGNIQYF	TGTGCCAGCAGCGCACAGGTAATCGGGAACATTCAGTACTTC	.	few	TRBV21-1	TRBJ2-4
CSVAAGSEQYF	TGCAGCGTGGCGGCCGGGAGCGAGCAGTACTTC	.	many	TRBV29-1	TRBJ2-7
CSADDRSTRDIQYF	TGCAGTGCTGATGATCGGTCCACCAGGGACATTCAGTACTTC	.	.	TRBV20-1	TRBJ2-4
CAISISGISTDTQYF	TGTGCCATTTCGATTAGCGGGATAAGCACAGATACGCAGTATTTT	TRBD2	few	TRBV10-3	TRBJ2-3
CASSPRGVDSPLHF	TGTGCCAGCAGCCCCAGGGGGGTTGATTCACCCCTCCACTTT	TRBD1	few	TRBV12-3/TRBV12-4	TRBJ1-6
CASIVERLQETQYF	TGTGCCAGCATAGTTGAACGGTTGCAAGAGACCCAGTACTTC	.	.	TRBV2	TRBJ2-5
CSVEFKTEEYF	TGCAGCGTTGAATTTAAAACGGAGGAGTATTTT	.	.	TRBV29-1	TRBJ2-3
CASSSLGTVPYNEQYF	TGTGCCAGCAGCTCGCTTGGGACAGTTCCCTACAATGAGCAGTACTTC	TRBD1	.	TRBV3-1	TRBJ2-5
CASSLEAAHNEQFF	TGTGCCAGCAGCTTAGAGGCGGCCCACAATGAGCAGTTCTTC	.	.	TRBV7-9	TRBJ2-1
CAISETRDRETQYF	TGTGCCATCAGTGAAACCCGGGACCGGGAGACCCAGTACTTC	.	few	TRBV10-3	TRBJ2-5
CASIIRGSYNEQFF	TGTGCCAGCATAATACGGGGGTCCTACAATGAGCAGTTCTTC	.	.	TRBV12-3/TRBV12-4	TRBJ2-1